This T cell receptor (beta chain) was obtained from a study of T cell responses to AZD1222 COVID-19 vaccine. General observations from the study: Donors, mostly white British, included more females; clonal diversity was possibly underestimated. Spike-wide vaccine-associated CD4 TCRs dominated at 160-218 and 743-854. Nearly half of the spike-specific TCRs reportedly recognize variant regions that carry no mutations.

Clones were sequenced by immunoSEQ multiplex PCR, and TCRdb holds only the in-frame ones, with some missing. Seen here are tens of thousands of clones, roughly 89% observed once, and the top ten hold about 9.3%. As regards this clone: What it binds is not known.

The sequence came from an adult who received the AZD1222 COVID-19 vaccine. Source: peripheral blood, taken 28 days after the second AZD1222 dose.

The CDR3, as DNA: TGTGCCACCCGTGGGACAGGTCTTAACAGGGCTTTCTTT. Protein: CATRGTGLNRAFF. The rearrangement uses TRBV24-1 and TRBJ1-1; TRBD1 matches at 8 bases. Trimming removed 9 bases from V and 11 bases from J; junction bases left unmatched: 13. Germline V lookup: CDR1 KGHDR, CDR2 SFDVKD. This CDR3 is 13 amino acids long.